These T cell receptor beta chains were read from a single sample in a study of T cells after yellow fever vaccination. Each CDR3 protein is one row after TCRdb ran MiXCR on the 5' RACE reads. The sample lists a few hundred thousand distinct CDR3 sequences; 6.9% were seen once. The sample consisted of CD4+ T cells sorted from PBMCs, taken 15 days after the yellow fever booster vaccination. The receptors stem from a man aged 25-45 years who received the YFV17D yellow fever vaccine. The CDR3 runs from the conserved cysteine through the conserved F or W. The D gene is left open where the match is weak. Clone size, where shown, is once, few, many, or a class for clones that have expanded.

clone size: NA; D gene: TRBD1; V gene: TRBV5-1; J gene: TRBJ2-1; CDR3 DNA: TGCGCCAGCAGGGACAGGGAAAACCACAATGAGCAGTTCTTC; CDR3 protein: CASRDRENHNEQFF
clone size: many; D gene: NA; V gene: TRBV7-9; J gene: TRBJ2-1; CDR3 DNA: TGTGCCAGCAGCTTAGATTTGGGCAATGAGCAGTTCTTC; CDR3 protein: CASSLDLGNEQFF
clone size: NA; D gene: NA; V gene: TRBV11-2; J gene: TRBJ2-2; CDR3 DNA: TGTGCCAGCAGCTTATGGAGGGAGCTGTTTTTT; CDR3 protein: CASSLWRELFF
clone size: few; D gene: NA; V gene: TRBV7-9; J gene: TRBJ2-7; CDR3 DNA: TGTGCCAGCAGCTTAGGGGCAGGTTTCTCCTACGAGCAGTACTTC; CDR3 protein: CASSLGAGFSYEQYF
clone size: many; D gene: NA; V gene: TRBV20-1; J gene: TRBJ2-3; CDR3 DNA: TGCAGTGCTCCCGACCAGTTCCGCACAGATACGCAGTATTTT; CDR3 protein: CSAPDQFRTDTQYF
clone size: NA; D gene: NA; V gene: TRBV11-2; J gene: TRBJ2-3; CDR3 DNA: TGTGCCAGCAGCCCCAAGCGTGTGCCGGGAGATACGCAGTATTTT; CDR3 protein: CASSPKRVPGDTQYF
clone size: NA; D gene: NA; V gene: TRBV15; J gene: TRBJ2-7; CDR3 DNA: TGTGCCACCAGCAGAGATCGGCGTTCCTACGAGCAGTACTTC; CDR3 protein: CATSRDRRSYEQYF
clone size: many; D gene: NA; V gene: TRBV20-1; J gene: TRBJ2-3; CDR3 DNA: TGCAGTGCACCCGGGAGCACAGATACGCAGTATTTT; CDR3 protein: CSAPGSTDTQYF
clone size: few; D gene: NA; V gene: TRBV20-1; J gene: TRBJ2-2; CDR3 DNA: TGCAGTGCCACCTCGGTTGGAGAAAAGAACACCGGGGAGCTGTTTTTT; CDR3 protein: CSATSVGEKNTGELFF
clone size: NA; D gene: NA; V gene: TRBV20-1; J gene: TRBJ1-1; CDR3 DNA: TGCAGTGCTCCCCGACAGAGGCACACTGAAGCTTTCTTT; CDR3 protein: CSAPRQRHTEAFF
clone size: many; D gene: NA; V gene: TRBV30; J gene: TRBJ2-2; CDR3 DNA: TGTGCCTGCCGACCCCCCCTTCCCGGGGAGCTGTTTTTT; CDR3 protein: CACRPPLPGELFF
clone size: many; D gene: TRBD2; V gene: TRBV5-1; J gene: TRBJ2-5; CDR3 DNA: TGCGCCAGCAGCGAGACTAGCGGGAGCCCCCTGGCCCAGTACTTC; CDR3 protein: CASSETSGSPLAQYF
clone size: NA; D gene: NA; V gene: TRBV6-1; J gene: TRBJ2-3; CDR3 DNA: TGTGCCAGCAGTGAGACGTGGATCACAGATACGCAGTATTTT; CDR3 protein: CASSETWITDTQYF
clone size: NA; D gene: NA; V gene: TRBV21-1; J gene: TRBJ2-1; CDR3 DNA: TGTGCCCCCATGGGCCGGCTGAGCTCCTACAATGAGCAGTTCTTC; CDR3 protein: CAPMGRLSSYNEQFF
clone size: few; D gene: NA; V gene: TRBV30; J gene: TRBJ2-1; CDR3 DNA: TGTGCCTGGAATACCGGGACCTTAAACCACAATGAGCAGTTCTTC; CDR3 protein: CAWNTGTLNHNEQFF
clone size: many; D gene: NA; V gene: TRBV7-2; J gene: TRBJ2-5; CDR3 DNA: TGTGCCAGCAGCTTAGCTGCGGGACCCGAGACCCAGTACTTC; CDR3 protein: CASSLAAGPETQYF
clone size: NA; D gene: TRBD2; V gene: TRBV7-6; J gene: TRBJ2-5; CDR3 DNA: TGTGCCAGCAGCTTAGGGACTAGTCAGGCACAGTACTTC; CDR3 protein: CASSLGTSQAQYF